The entry that follows covers one TCR beta chain sequence. The protocol was immunoSEQ multiplex PCR, while the TCRdb copy is restricted to in-frame clones and leaves out a portion. The sample consists of about 430,000 clones, approximately 91% of them appearing once. The germline gives CDR1 SGHTA, CDR2 FQGTGA. V lost 1 base, J lost 9 bases, and 7 bases stayed unmatched. The CDR3 consists of 15 residues. These data originate in a study of blood T cell repertoires in COVID-19. Across the whole study: COVID-19 samples from acute and convalescent phases originated in the United States, Italy and Spain.

The study drew participants aged about 18 to 89 years from 20 to 30 US areas. The TCR sequence derives from a young woman who had been exposed to COVID-19. V is TRBV7-3 and J is TRBJ2-1; TRBD2 aligns across 9 bases. Material: PBMCs or T cells enriched from blood (not recorded which). The CDR3 spells CASSLSGGALSEQFF. The CDR3 DNA reads as TGTGCCAGCAGCTTAAGCGGGGGGGCCCTTAGTGAGCAGTTCTTC. Together with reference TRBV7-3 and TRBJ2-1, the CDR3 gives the full variable domain: GAGVSQTPSNKVTEKGKYVELRCDPISGHTALYWYRQSLGQGPEFLIYFQGTGAADDSGLPNDRFFAVRPEGSVSTLKIQRTERGDSAVYLCASSLSGGALSEQFFGPGTRLTVL.